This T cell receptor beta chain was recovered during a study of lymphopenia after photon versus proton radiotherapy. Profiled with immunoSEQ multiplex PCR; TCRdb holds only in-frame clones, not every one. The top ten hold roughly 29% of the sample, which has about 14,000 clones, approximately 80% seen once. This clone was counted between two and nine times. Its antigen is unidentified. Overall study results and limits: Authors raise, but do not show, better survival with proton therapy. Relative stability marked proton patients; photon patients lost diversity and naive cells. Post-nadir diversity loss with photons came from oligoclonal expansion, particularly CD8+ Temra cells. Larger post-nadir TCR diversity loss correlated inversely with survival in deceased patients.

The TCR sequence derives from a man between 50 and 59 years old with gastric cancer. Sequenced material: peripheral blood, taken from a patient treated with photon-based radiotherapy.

The CDR3 spells CASSIDSTGYSPLHF. The DNA of the CDR3 is TGTGCCAGTAGTATAGACTCAACAGGGTACTCACCCCTCCACTTT. J is TRBJ1-6 and V is TRBV19; D possibly corresponds to TRBD1 (6 bases). This CDR3 comprises 15 residues. Trimming left V 0 bases short and J 10 bases short, with 13 bases between. Germline values: CDR1 LNHDA, CDR2 SQIVND (reference sequence).